The 10 T cell receptor beta chains below all came from one sample that was sequenced in a study of blood T cell repertoires in COVID-19. This table comes from immunoSEQ multiplex PCR, and its TCRdb copy is limited to in-frame clones, with some not included. The sample includes about 310,000 clones, about 91% of them seen just once. Sequencing was done on a sample of PBMCs or T cells enriched from blood (not recorded which). The receptors originated from a woman aged 18-29 years who had recovered from COVID-19.

The CDR3: CASRLPGQSQPQHF. The CDR3 DNA reads as TGTGCCAGCAGACTCCCGGGACAGAGTCAGCCCCAGCATTTT. The chain is built from TRBV28 and TRBJ1-5, with TRBD1 matching 7 bases. Trimming removed 6 bases from V and 6 bases from J; junction bases left unmatched: 8. CDR1 and CDR2 (germline): MDHEN, SYDVKM. This CDR3 comprises 14 residues.

This clone appeared a few times. The chain has TRBV7-8 and TRBJ1-6; D uncertain. Germline assignment: CDR1 SGHVS and CDR2 FQNEAQ. Trimming cost V 5 bases and J 2 bases, with 13 bases left between them. This CDR3 is 16 amino acids long. CDR3: CASSRKRVPYNSPLHF. The CDR3 DNA reads as TGTGCCAGCAGCCGCAAGAGGGTCCCCTATAATTCACCCCTCCACTTT. Variable domain in full (rest from reference TRBV7-8 and TRBJ1-6): GAGVSQSPRYKVAKRGQDVALRCDPISGHVSLFWYQQALGQGPEFLTYFQNEAQLDKSGLPSDRFFAERPEGSVSTLKIQRTQQEDSAVYLCASSRKRVPYNSPLHFGNGTRLTVT.

The chain employs TRBV28 and TRBJ2-1, with 8 nucleotides matching TRBD2. V shed 5 bases, J shed 4 bases, and the junction held 7 bases outside the gene matches. Germline V CDR1 and CDR2: MDHEN, SYDVKM. CDR3 length equals 15 residues. CDR3 DNA: TGTGCCAGCAGTAATGCGGGCGGGAGGTACAATGAGCAGTTCTTC. Residues: CASSNAGGRYNEQFF.

The chain's CDR3 is CASSLGTSGNEKLFF. CDR3 coding DNA: TGTGCCAGCAGCTTAGGTACCAGTGGTAATGAAAAACTGTTTTTT. The rearrangement uses TRBV7-2 and TRBJ1-4, with D unresolved. Germline V gives CDR1 SGHTA, CDR2 FQGNSA. The CDR3 length is 15 residues. Trimming shortened V by 1 base and J by 4 bases, and 10 bases separated the two germline ends. Based on the CDR3 plus reference TRBV7-2 and TRBJ1-4, the full variable domain is GAGVSQSPSNKVTEKGKDVELRCDPISGHTALYWYRQSLGQGLEFLIYFQGNSAPDKSGLPSDRFSAERTGGSVSTLTIQRTQQEDSAVYLCASSLGTSGNEKLFFGSGTQLSVL.

The V call is TRBV7-2, the J call TRBJ1-3; TRBD1 might be the D (6 bases). The CDR3 length is 15 residues. Trimming took 5 bases from V and 4 from J, leaving 15 bases between them. Germline V lookup: CDR1 SGHTA, CDR2 FQGNSA. The CDR3 sequence: CASSLQGGQGNTIYF. The CDR3 coding sequence is TGTGCCAGCAGCCTCCAAGGAGGACAGGGAAACACCATATATTTT. The full variable domain, rest sourced from reference TRBV7-2 and TRBJ1-3, is GAGVSQSPSNKVTEKGKDVELRCDPISGHTALYWYRQSLGQGLEFLIYFQGNSAPDKSGLPSDRFSAERTGGSVSTLTIQRTQQEDSAVYLCASSLQGGQGNTIYFGEGSWLTVV.

The V gene is TRBV9, the J gene TRBJ1-5; possibly TRBD1 for D (5 bases). V was clipped by 4 bases and J by 0 bases, with 8 bases between them. This CDR3 is built from 14 residues. CDR1 is SGDLS and CDR2 is YYNGEE in the germline V gene. The CDR3 nucleotides read TGTGCCAGCAGCCAAGACAGTAGCAATCAGCCCCAGCATTTT. Its translation is CASSQDSSNQPQHF.

This clone was recorded once. This chain joins TRBV10-3 and TRBJ2-5; TRBD1 might be the D (5 bases). Per the germline V gene, CDR1 is ENHRY and CDR2 is SYGVKD. V was cut by 10 bases and J by 3 bases, with 15 bases left in between. The CDR3 extends over 13 amino acids. Here the CDR3 reads CATVGQFEETQYF. The CDR3 DNA reads TGTGCCACCGTGGGGCAGTTCGAAGAGACCCAGTACTTC.

V gene TRBV19 combines with J gene TRBJ2-5; TRBD2 matches 14 bases. Germline V gene lookup returns CDR1 LNHDA and CDR2 SQIVND (reference sequence). V shed 6 bases, J shed 2 bases, and the junction held 11 bases outside the gene matches. The CDR3 covers 18 residues. CDR3 nucleotide sequence: TGTGCCAGTAGGATGACTAGCGGGAGGGCCTCGGTACAAGAGACCCAGTACTTC. This translates into CASRMTSGRASVQETQYF. Together with reference TRBV19 and TRBJ2-5, the CDR3 gives the full variable domain: DGGITQSPKYLFRKEGQNVTLSCEQNLNHDAMYWYRQDPGQGLRLIYYSQIVNDFQKGDIAEGYSVSREKKESFPLTVTSAQKNPTAFYLCASRMTSGRASVQETQYFGPGTRLLVL.

V and J are TRBV6-5 and TRBJ1-6; the match to TRBD1 covers 12 bases. Looked up from germline, CDR1 is MNHEY and CDR2 is SVGAGI. Unmatched junction bases numbered 4, after V lost 2 bases and J lost 11 bases. This CDR3 has 15 amino acids. CDR3 sequence: CASSYGTGGFAPLHF. The CDR3 coding sequence is TGTGCCAGCAGTTACGGGACAGGGGGCTTTGCACCCCTCCACTTT.

Concerning this clone itself: A read error may account for a junction end that differs from germline. J is TRBJ1-2 and V is TRBV7-2, with TRBD1 matching 7 bases. CDR1 is SGHTA, CDR2 FQGNSA, per germline. The CDR3 spans 14 residues. The CDR3, as DNA: TGTGCCAGCACCTTAGGGGGCGGATACTATGGCTACACCTTC. It is translated as CASTLGGGYYGYTF. The full variable domain, its missing parts supplied by reference TRBV7-2 and TRBJ1-2, is GAGVSQSPSNKVTEKGKDVELRCDPISGHTALYWYRQSLGQGLEFLIYFQGNSAPDKSGLPSDRFSAERTGGSVSTLTIQRTQQEDSAVYLCASTLGGGYYGYTFGSGTRLTVV.